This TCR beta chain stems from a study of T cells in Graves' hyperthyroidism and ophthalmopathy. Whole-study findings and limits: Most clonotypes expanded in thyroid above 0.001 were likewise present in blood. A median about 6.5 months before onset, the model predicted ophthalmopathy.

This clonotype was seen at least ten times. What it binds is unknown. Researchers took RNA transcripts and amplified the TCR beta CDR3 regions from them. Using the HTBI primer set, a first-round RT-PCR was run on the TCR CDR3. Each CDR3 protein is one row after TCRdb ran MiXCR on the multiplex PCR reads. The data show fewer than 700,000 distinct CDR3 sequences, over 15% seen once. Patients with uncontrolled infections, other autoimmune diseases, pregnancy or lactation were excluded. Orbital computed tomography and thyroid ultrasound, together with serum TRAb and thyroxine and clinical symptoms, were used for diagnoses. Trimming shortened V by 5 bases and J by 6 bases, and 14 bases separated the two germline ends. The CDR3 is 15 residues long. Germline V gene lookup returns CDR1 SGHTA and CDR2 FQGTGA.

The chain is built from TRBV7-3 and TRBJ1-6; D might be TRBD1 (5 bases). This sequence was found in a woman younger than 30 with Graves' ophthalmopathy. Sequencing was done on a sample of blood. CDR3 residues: CASSPGQGANSPLHF. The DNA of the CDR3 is TGTGCCAGCAGCCCCGGGCAGGGAGCTAATTCACCCCTCCACTTT.